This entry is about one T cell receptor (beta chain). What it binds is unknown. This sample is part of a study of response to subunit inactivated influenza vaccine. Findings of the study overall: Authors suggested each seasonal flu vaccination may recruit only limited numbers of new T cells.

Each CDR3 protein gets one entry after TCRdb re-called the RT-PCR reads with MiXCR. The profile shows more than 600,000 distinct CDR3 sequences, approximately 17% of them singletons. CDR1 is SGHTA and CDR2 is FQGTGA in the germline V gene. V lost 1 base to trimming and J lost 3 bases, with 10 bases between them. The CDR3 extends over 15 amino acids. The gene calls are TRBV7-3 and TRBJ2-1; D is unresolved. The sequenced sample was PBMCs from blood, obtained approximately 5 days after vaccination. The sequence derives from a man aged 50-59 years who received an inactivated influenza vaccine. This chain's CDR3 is CASSLISNGYNEQFF. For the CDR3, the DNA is TGTGCCAGCAGCTTAATTTCGAACGGCTACAATGAGCAGTTCTTC.